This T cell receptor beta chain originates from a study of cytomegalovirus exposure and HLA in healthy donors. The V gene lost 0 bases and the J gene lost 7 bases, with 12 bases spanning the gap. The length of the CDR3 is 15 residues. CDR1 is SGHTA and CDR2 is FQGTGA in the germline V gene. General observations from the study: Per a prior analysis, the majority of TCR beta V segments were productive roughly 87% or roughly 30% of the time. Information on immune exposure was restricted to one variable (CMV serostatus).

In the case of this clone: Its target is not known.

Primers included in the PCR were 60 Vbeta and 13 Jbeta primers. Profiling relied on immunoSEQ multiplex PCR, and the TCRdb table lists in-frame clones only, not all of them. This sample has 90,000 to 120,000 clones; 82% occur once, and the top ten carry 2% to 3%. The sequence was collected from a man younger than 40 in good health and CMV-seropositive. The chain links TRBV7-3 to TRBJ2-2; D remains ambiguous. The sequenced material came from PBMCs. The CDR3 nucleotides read TGTGCCAGCAGCTTAACAGGAGTCCCGGGCGGGGAGCTGTTTTTT. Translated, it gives CASSLTGVPGGELFF.